Following are 5 T cell receptor beta chains from one sample sequenced in a study of T cells in Graves' hyperthyroidism and ophthalmopathy. What was amplified from RNA transcripts were TCR beta CDR3 regions. Initially, a first-round RT-PCR of the TCR CDR3 employed the HTBI primer set. TCRdb redid the calling of the multiplex PCR reads with MiXCR, one entry per CDR3 protein. The table includes fewer than 750,000 distinct CDR3 sequences, roughly 15% detected once. The specimen sequenced was blood. These receptors were taken from a woman between 50 and 59 years old with Graves' ophthalmopathy.

Worth noting for this clonotype: With a much larger clone just one base away, this may be a read error. V usage is TRBV6-1 and J usage is TRBJ2-7, with D maybe TRBD2 (5 bases). The length of the CDR3 is 13 residues. Germline values: CDR1 MNHNS, CDR2 SASEGT. CDR3: CASRETDSYERYF. In DNA form, the CDR3 reads TGTGCCAGCAGGGAGACGGACTCCTACGAGCGGTACTTC.

This rearrangement joins TRBV18 to TRBJ1-4; weak D call: TRBD1 (5 bases). The CDR3 runs 15 residues. CDR1 and CDR2 from the germline V gene are KGHSH and LQKENI. Trimming shortened V by 6 bases and J by 3 bases, and 14 bases separated the two germline ends. CDR3 DNA sequence: TGTGCCAGCTCCCCCTCGGGGCGAGCTAATGAAAAACTGTTTTTT. Amino acids: CASSPSGRANEKLFF.

This chain connects TRBV30 to TRBJ2-3; D gene uncertain. Between the trimmed V and J ends, which lost 0 bases and 3 bases, there was a span of 16 bases. Per the germline V gene, CDR1 is GTSNPN and CDR2 is SVGIG (reference sequence). The CDR3 has 16 residues. CDR3 in amino acids: CAWSVLTHSQTDTQYF. The CDR3 DNA reads as TGTGCCTGGAGTGTACTAACTCACTCACAGACAGATACGCAGTATTTT.

This clonotype appeared a few times. J is TRBJ1-5 and V is TRBV12-3 or TRBV12-4; TRBD1 might be the D (5 bases). This CDR3 contains 13 residues. Trimming took 7 bases from V and 8 from J, leaving 15 bases between them. The CDR3 DNA is TGTGCCAGCACCCCCCCGGGGGGAGAGCCCCAGCATTTT. Translation gives CASTPPGGEPQHF.

To note about this clonotype: Just one base apart from a much larger clone, this may be a read error. This chain uses TRBV7-9 with TRBJ1-2; 7 positions agree with TRBD1. With 5 bases clipped from V and 7 bases from J, the junction kept 10 bases outside the gene matches. Germline V lookup: CDR1 SEHNR, CDR2 FQNEAQ (reference sequence). CDR3 length: 14 residues. The CDR3: CASSAWDSRCGYTF. CDR3 nucleotide sequence: TGTGCCAGCAGCGCCTGGGACAGTAGATGTGGCTACACCTTC.